A single T cell receptor beta chain is shown here with its context. Its antigen is currently not known. One base away there is no much larger clone; base qualities are not given. The V end gives up 2 bases and the J end 10 bases, leaving 8 bases in the junction not matched to a gene. The CDR3 has 16 amino acids, counting the end cysteine and phenylalanine. Just the 48-base CDR3 DNA is kept, in frame starting at base 1. According to the germline V gene, CDR1 reads ENHRY and CDR2 reads SYGVKD. Donors formed part of the validation cohort, which comprised 120 subjects and was distinct from the first cohort of under 800 subjects. The method behind the library was the immunoSEQ multiplex PCR assay. The paper's data handling went like this. A statistical classification framework was built to diagnose cytomegalovirus status from the catalog of TCR beta chain sequences. Not all clones reach the TCRdb copy of this immuneACCESS table, which keeps in-frame sequences only. Checked studies attribute under half of the gap to unresolved V genes and leave the rest unexplained. V, J and clone size are taken as reported in that table, and D and trimming were inferred from the DNA itself. A total of fewer than 120,000 clones appear in this sample, approximately 89% of them only once. The top ten clonotypes cover 1.5% to 2% of the sample.

These data originate in a study of cytomegalovirus exposure and HLA in healthy donors (dated by TCRdb to the late 2010s). Background on the whole study: A later analysis indicated that the 90 to 150 validation repertoires were generated on the platform also employed for the 600 to 750 repertoires of the first cohort. To predict cytomegalovirus infection status, the study combined high-throughput TCR immunosequencing, statistical association of individual TCRs with disease status, and machine learning. The study was designed to test whether signatures of past pathogen exposure could be identified by cataloging public T cell receptors. Along with the approximately 650-subject first cohort, a separate validation cohort of over a hundred different subjects was used.

Results the study describes overall, beyond this receptor: In the study, 150 to 200 TCR beta chains were listed as associated with cytomegalovirus. The validation cohort had no HLA typing available for a later analysis, so co-occurrence within that cohort was assessed over all 120 or so repertoires. Subsequent analysis determined that TCRs grouped into clusters in the first cohort also showed a tendency toward co-occurrence across the roughly 130 validation repertoires, and 94% of cluster scores exceeded 0. Most TCR sequences were seen in very few donors, while some public TCRs were found in many individuals. It was suggested by the authors that the approach could potentially be generalized to other disease states and immunological phenotypes. A few of the identified cytomegalovirus-associated TCR beta chains were confirmed in vitro to be specific for cytomegalovirus antigens. Cytomegalovirus status was reported to be diagnosed by the classifier with high specificity and sensitivity in both the original and validation cohorts.

The receptor chain draws on TRBV10-3 and TRBJ1-6; TRBD1 aligns with 10 central bases. This TCR was sampled from a woman aged 18-29 years in good health and CMV-seronegative. The source material was PBMCs. The CDR3: CAISERGTGDGSPLHF. The DNA sequence is as follows: TGTGCCATCAGTGAGAGGGGGACAGGGGATGGATCACCCCTCCACTTT.